Below are 18 T cell receptor beta chains sequenced from a single sample in a study of technical replicates of blood from a few donors. Produced via immunoSEQ multiplex PCR; TCRdb's table is partial and in-frame only. Here the sample spans tens of thousands of clones, 91% being singletons. Specimen: T cells isolated from PBMCs. The receptors were sampled from a human donor in good health. Some clones in this sample may be carry-over from other donors' samples.

CDR3 loop: CASSHGGGPYEQYF. CDR3 DNA: TGTGCCAGCAGCCACGGCGGGGGGCCCTACGAGCAGTACTTC. The chain recombines TRBV14 with TRBJ2-7; TRBD2 matches at 8 bases. V was pared by 3 bases and J by 2 bases, with 3 bases of the junction left unmatched. This CDR3 region has 14 residues. The germline V gene has CDR1 SGHDN and CDR2 FVKESK.

The chain links TRBV29-1 to TRBJ1-3; no firm D call. The CDR3 extends over 12 amino acids. The germline V and J ends were trimmed by 5 bases and 4 bases, with 9 bases remaining between them. Germline assignment: CDR1 SQVTM and CDR2 ANQGSEA. CDR3 in amino acids: CSVLQQGNTIYF. The CDR3 DNA reads as TGCAGCGTTTTACAACAGGGAAACACCATATATTTT.

The J gene is TRBJ2-1, the V gene TRBV9, with 7 bases aligning to TRBD2. The CDR3 spans 16 residues. V shed 3 bases and J 0 bases; nucleotides not matched to a gene: 6. Per the germline V gene, CDR1 is SGDLS and CDR2 is YYNGEE. The CDR3 nucleotides read TGTGCCAGCAGCGCCTTCCTAGCGGTCTCCTACAATGAGCAGTTCTTC. It yields the protein CASSAFLAVSYNEQFF.

The chain joins TRBV2 to TRBJ2-2; TRBD2 agrees at 9 bases. Germline V CDR1 and CDR2: SNHLY, FYNNEI. The J segment lost 7 bases and the V segment lost 2 bases, leaving 11 bases of the junction unmatched. The CDR3 loop spans 17 amino acids. The CDR3 spells CASSESFSGSGRGELFF. As DNA, the CDR3 is TGTGCCAGCAGTGAATCTTTTAGCGGGAGCGGTCGCGGGGAGCTGTTTTTT.

The rearrangement uses TRBV4-2 and TRBJ2-7; tentative D call: TRBD2 (5 bases). Germline CDR1 is LGHNA and CDR2 is YNFKEQ. The CDR3 is made up of 13 amino acids. V was trimmed by 4 bases and J by 1 base, leaving 8 bases between them. This chain's CDR3 is CASSLGLSYEQYF. CDR3 coding DNA: TGTGCCAGCAGCCTTGGACTTTCCTACGAGCAGTACTTC.

The genes are TRBV4-1 and TRBJ2-7; no reliable D call. This CDR3 region has 13 residues. Trimming pared 2 bases from V and 2 bases from J, leaving 7 bases between. Germline V CDR1 and CDR2: MGHRA, YSYEKL. This CDR3 is CASSQLAAYEQYF. DNA for the CDR3: TGCGCCAGCAGCCAATTAGCCGCCTACGAGCAGTACTTC.

This rearrangement joins TRBV6-1 to TRBJ1-5; TRBD1 is a possible D gene (5 bases). Trimming shortened V by 3 bases and J by 4 bases, and 13 bases separated the two germline ends. CDR1 is MNHNS and CDR2 is SASEGT in the germline V gene. This CDR3 has 15 amino acids. The CDR3 loop reads CASSDTQGNNQPQHF. The DNA of the CDR3 is TGTGCCAGCAGTGACACCCAGGGCAATAATCAGCCCCAGCATTTT.

This chain uses TRBV10-3 with TRBJ2-2; D might be TRBD2 (6 bases). The V end was cut by 7 bases, the J end by 3 bases, with 12 bases between. The CDR3 runs 14 residues. The V gene's germline CDR1 is ENHRY and CDR2 SYGVKD. The CDR3 region is CAIMRGLDTGELFF. CDR3 nucleotides: TGTGCCATCATGCGGGGACTGGACACCGGGGAGCTGTTTTTT.

The V and J genes are TRBV7-9 and TRBJ1-2; D unclear. Germline-derived CDR1 and CDR2 are SEHNR and FQNEAQ (reference sequence). The CDR3 covers 14 residues. Trimming removed 1 base from V and 8 bases from J, with 14 bases in between. This chain's CDR3 is CASSLDRELSGYTF. Written as DNA, the CDR3 is TGTGCCAGCAGCTTAGATAGGGAGTTGAGCGGCTACACCTTC.

This rearrangement joins TRBV7-3 to TRBJ2-5; D uncertain. V shed 2 bases and J shed 5 bases, with 18 bases lying between them. Germline V gene sequence: CDR1 SGHTA, CDR2 FQGTGA. CDR3 size: 16 residues. The DNA for the CDR3 is TGTGCCAGCAGCTTATTACCCTTTCCTTACCGGGAGACCCAGTACTTC. Translated, it gives CASSLLPFPYRETQYF.

V gene TRBV6-1 combines with J gene TRBJ2-1; 7 bases map to TRBD1. Germline CDR1 is MNHNS and CDR2 is SASEGT. Losses at the gene ends were 7 bases for V and 7 bases for J; bases not matched to a gene: 4. This CDR3 contains 12 residues. CDR3 in DNA: TGTGCCAGCAAAGACAGGGTAAATGAGCAGTTCTTC. As protein: CASKDRVNEQFF.

The chain recombines TRBV18 with TRBJ2-1, with D maybe TRBD2 (6 bases). Per germline, CDR1 KGHSH and CDR2 LQKENI. Trimming took off 3 bases at V and 0 bases at J, with 9 bases between the two ends. The CDR3 consists of 15 residues. DNA for the CDR3: TGTGCCAGCTCACCCTTGGAGGGCTCCTACAATGAGCAGTTCTTC. This encodes CASSPLEGSYNEQFF.

The gene calls are TRBV2 and TRBJ2-2; TRBD2 aligns across 8 bases. This CDR3 spans 16 amino acids. Per the germline V gene, CDR1 is SNHLY and CDR2 is FYNNEI. V lost 2 bases, J lost 6 bases, and 8 bases stayed unmatched. The CDR3 DNA reads as TGTGCCAGCAGTGAACTGGCGGGAGGTTTTTCCGGGGAGCTGTTTTTT. Translating gives CASSELAGGFSGELFF.

The CDR3 reads CASIGNTGELFF. DNA for the CDR3: TGTGCCAGCATCGGGAACACCGGGGAGCTGTTTTTT. The V call is TRBV28, the J call TRBJ2-2; D is undetermined. Per germline, CDR1 MDHEN and CDR2 SYDVKM. This CDR3 has 12 amino acids. The V end lost 7 bases, the J end lost 1 base, and 4 bases lay between the germline ends.

The chain recombines TRBV28 with TRBJ1-1, with D tentatively TRBD1 (5 bases). The CDR3 runs to 14 residues. The V and J ends lost 6 bases and 2 bases respectively, with 13 bases between them. CDR1 is MDHEN, CDR2 SYDVKM, per germline. CDR3 amino acids: CASSNDRVNTEAFF. DNA for the CDR3: TGTGCCAGCAGCAACGACAGAGTCAACACTGAAGCTTTCTTT.

The chain uses TRBV4-3 and TRBJ2-3; the D is unclear. The CDR3 is made up of 14 amino acids. V was clipped by 0 bases and J by 1 base, with 5 bases between them. CDR1 and CDR2 from the germline V gene are LGHNA and YSLEER. The CDR3 reads CASSQDLGTDTQYF. In DNA, the CDR3 is TGCGCCAGCAGCCAAGATCTTGGCACAGATACGCAGTATTTT.

The chain carries TRBV7-3 and TRBJ2-1; D might be TRBD2 (6 bases). Germline V gene lookup returns CDR1 SGHTA and CDR2 FQGTGA. The V end was cut by 2 bases, the J end by 6 bases, with 11 bases between. This CDR3 is 14 amino acids long. The CDR3 DNA reads as TGTGCCAGCAGCTTAGGGGGGAGCGGCAATGAGCAGTTCTTC. Residues: CASSLGGSGNEQFF.

The chain recombines TRBV5-4 with TRBJ2-3; TRBD2 is a possible D gene (6 bases). Trimming left V 4 bases short and J 1 base short, with 16 bases between. CDR3 length: 16 amino acids. Germline V gene data show CDR1 as SGHNT and CDR2 as YYREEE (reference sequence). The CDR3 sequence: CASSGPEGYRTDTQYF. The DNA of the CDR3 is TGTGCCAGCAGCGGACCGGAGGGCTATCGCACAGATACGCAGTATTTT.